This T cell receptor (beta chain) is drawn from a study of blood T cell repertoires in COVID-19. Patients from Seattle were sampled longitudinally, starting during active infection. Clones were sequenced by immunoSEQ multiplex PCR, and TCRdb holds only the in-frame ones, with some missing. Seen here are 300,000 to 400,000 clones, roughly 90% observed once, and the top ten hold 2.5% to 3.5%. This CDR3 comprises 15 residues. CDR1 is LGHNA and CDR2 is YNFKEQ in the germline V gene. V lost 3 bases and J lost 7; bases outside the gene matches: 5. This chain links TRBV4-2 with TRBJ2-1, with 11 nucleotides matching TRBD2. Specimen: peripheral blood. The receptor was derived from a woman in her 30s with COVID-19, enrolled during active disease. The CDR3 spells CASSHTSGSGNEQFF. CDR3 in DNA: TGTGCCAGCAGCCATACTAGCGGGAGTGGTAATGAGCAGTTCTTC.